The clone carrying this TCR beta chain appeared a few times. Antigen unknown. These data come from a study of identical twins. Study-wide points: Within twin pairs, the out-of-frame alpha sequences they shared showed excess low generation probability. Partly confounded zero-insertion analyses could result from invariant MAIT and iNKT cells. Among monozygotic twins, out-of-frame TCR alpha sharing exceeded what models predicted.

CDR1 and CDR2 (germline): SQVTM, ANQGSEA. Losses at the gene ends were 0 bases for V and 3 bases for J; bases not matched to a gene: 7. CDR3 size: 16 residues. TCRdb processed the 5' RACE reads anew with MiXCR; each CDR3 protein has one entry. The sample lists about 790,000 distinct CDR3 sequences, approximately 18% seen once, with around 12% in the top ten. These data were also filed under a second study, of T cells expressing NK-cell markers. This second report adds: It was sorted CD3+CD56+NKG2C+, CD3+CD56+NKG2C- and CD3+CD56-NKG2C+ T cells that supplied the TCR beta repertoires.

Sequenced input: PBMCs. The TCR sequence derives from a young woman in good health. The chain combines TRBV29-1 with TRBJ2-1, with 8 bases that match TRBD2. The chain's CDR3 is CSVEEGTSGFYNEQFF. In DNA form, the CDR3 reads TGCAGCGTTGAAGAAGGTACTAGCGGTTTCTACAATGAGCAGTTCTTC.